The 26 T cell receptor beta chains below come from one sample, sequenced in a study of T cells in Graves' hyperthyroidism and ophthalmopathy. Amplification of TCR beta CDR3 regions used RNA as the template. The TCR CDR3 first-round RT-PCR relied on the HTBI primer set. TCRdb reanalysed the multiplex PCR reads using MiXCR and keeps one entry per CDR3 protein. The sample carries 350,000 to 450,000 distinct CDR3 sequences, about 15% recorded once. Sequencing input: blood. The receptors come from a woman in her twenties or thirties with Graves' hyperthyroidism that later progressed to Graves' ophthalmopathy.

The table lists this clonotype with many counts. V usage is TRBV2 and J usage is TRBJ2-7, with 9 positions matching TRBD1. The CDR3 extends over 14 amino acids. Germline CDR1 is SNHLY and CDR2 is FYNNEI. Trimming at V came to 6 bases and at J to 3 bases, leaving 6 bases not matched to a gene. The CDR3 spells CASSRQGGDYEQYF. The CDR3 DNA sequence: TGTGCCAGCAGCAGACAGGGGGGGGACTACGAGCAGTACTTC.

Comment on this clonotype: A junction boundary mismatches the germline segment, possibly from a read error. The chain carries TRBV28 and TRBJ2-1; D remains unclear. This CDR3 is 16 amino acids long. Per the germline V gene, CDR1 is MDHEN and CDR2 is SYDVKM. CDR3 nucleotides: TGTGGCAGCAGTCCTAACCCCCAGAGCTCCTACAATGAGCAGTTCTTC. This encodes CGSSPNPQSSYNEQFF.

This clonotype was recorded at least ten times. V usage is TRBV11-2 and J usage is TRBJ2-1, with D unclear. CDR3 length: 16 residues. The germline CDR1 and CDR2 sequences are SGHAT and FQNNGV. Trimming shortened V by 7 bases and J by 7 bases, and 23 bases separated the two germline ends. This CDR3 reads CASTFLREARKNEQFF. The DNA of the CDR3 is TGTGCCAGCACCTTTCTTAGAGAAGCAAGGAAAAATGAGCAGTTCTTC.

In this sample, this clonotype turned up a few times. The chain couples TRBV6-1 to TRBJ1-4; TRBD1 agrees at 11 bases. The CDR3 loop spans 15 amino acids. Germline V gene sequence: CDR1 MNHNS, CDR2 SASEGT. The ends lost 8 bases at V and 7 bases at J; junction bases unmatched: 9. The CDR3: CASGAGTGGVEKLFF. DNA of the CDR3: TGTGCCAGCGGTGCGGGGACAGGGGGGGTTGAAAAACTGTTTTTT.

This clonotype was seen a few times. The chain couples TRBV14 to TRBJ1-6; D remains unclear. V lost 1 base and J 10 bases, leaving 8 bases between the germline ends. Germline CDR1 SGHDN, CDR2 FVKESK. The CDR3 extends over 13 amino acids. CDR3 in DNA: TGTGCCAGCAGCCAAGTCTCACTGTCACCCCTCCACTTT. This codes for CASSQVSLSPLHF.

V is TRBV27 and J is TRBJ2-3; TRBD2 matches 10 bases. CDR3 length: 19 residues. CDR1 is MNHEY and CDR2 is SMNVEV in the germline V gene (reference sequence). The V segment lost 0 bases and the J segment 6 bases; nucleotides outside the gene matches: 15. Written as DNA, the CDR3 is TGTGCCAGCAGTTTATCCGACCCTCCGCTAGCGGGAGAGGGGGATACGCAGTATTTT. Protein product: CASSLSDPPLAGEGDTQYF.

This clonotype has ten or more counts. This sequence joins TRBV6-2 or TRBV6-3 and TRBJ1-1, with unresolved D. V was cut by 7 bases and J by 4 bases, with 13 bases left in between. This CDR3 contains 13 residues. CDR1 is MNHEY, CDR2 SVGEGT, per germline. The CDR3 bases are TGTGCCAGCACCCTCGGTCCTACCACTGAAGCTTTCTTT. Translation: CASTLGPTTEAFF.

On this clonotype itself: The junction and the germline gene differ at one end; a read error may be behind it. This sequence joins TRBV2 and TRBJ1-3; D not certain. This CDR3 spans 14 amino acids. The V gene's germline CDR1 is SNHLY and CDR2 FYNNEI. The DNA for the CDR3 is TGTGCCAGCAGTGAAATAATCTCTGGAGACACCATATATTTT. This codes for CASSEIISGDTIYF.

This clonotype was observed a few times. Its ends do not fully match the called genes, so a read error is possible. This chain links TRBV10-2 with TRBJ1-2; possible D gene TRBD1, 6 bases. Per the germline V gene, CDR1 is WSHSY and CDR2 is SAAADI. The CDR3 is 12 amino acids. CDR3 loop: CASSPSTGWWAF. In nucleotides, the CDR3 is TGCGCCAGCAGTCCGTCCACAGGGTGGTGGGCCTTC.

The V gene is TRBV7-9, the J gene TRBJ2-7; TRBD2 might be the D (6 bases). The CDR3 spans 16 residues. With 5 bases removed from V and 9 bases from J, the gap between germline ends came to 26 bases. Looked up from germline, CDR1 is SEHNR and CDR2 is FQNEAQ (reference sequence). The CDR3 reads CASSTTFAGREDGQYF. CDR3 DNA sequence: TGTGCCAGCAGCACAACCTTCGCCGGCAGGGAGGATGGGCAGTACTTC.

The rearrangement joins TRBV15 to TRBJ2-3; possibly TRBD1 or TRBD2 for D (5 bases each). Germline V gene sequence: CDR1 LNHNV, CDR2 YYDKDF (reference sequence). Trimming removed 0 bases from V and 1 base from J, with 17 bases in between. The CDR3 runs to 18 residues. The CDR3 DNA sequence: TGTGCCACCAGCAGAGACCACCGGCTGGGACGGCGCACAGATACGCAGTATTTT. This gives the protein CATSRDHRLGRRTDTQYF.

At least ten counts were recorded for this clonotype. V is TRBV28 and J is TRBJ1-5, with a weak D call TRBD1 (5 bases). The CDR3 loop spans 14 amino acids. Germline V CDR1 and CDR2: MDHEN, SYDVKM. Trimming cost V 0 bases and J 7 bases, with 10 bases left between them. CDR3 DNA: TGTGCCAGCAGTTTATGGGGAGGGGTCCAGCCCCAGCATTTT. Protein: CASSLWGGVQPQHF.

The CDR3 sequence is CSVELANTYNEQFF. CDR3 DNA: TGCAGCGTTGAGTTAGCGAACACATACAATGAGCAGTTCTTC. V gene TRBV29-1 combines with J gene TRBJ2-1; TRBD2 is a possible D gene (5 bases). V was trimmed by 3 bases and J by 4 bases, leaving 13 bases between them. The CDR3 covers 14 residues. Germline CDR1 and CDR2: SQVTM and ANQGSEA.

This clonotype has at least ten counts. The chain employs TRBV18 and TRBJ2-2; D may match TRBD1 or TRBD2 (5 bases each). The CDR3 runs to 15 residues. The germline gives CDR1 KGHSH, CDR2 LQKENI. Trimming cost V 5 bases and J 1 base, with 11 bases left between them. The CDR3 sequence: CASSMGRKNTGELFF. The CDR3, as DNA: TGTGCCAGCTCAATGGGACGGAAGAACACCGGGGAGCTGTTTTTT. Based on the CDR3 plus reference TRBV18 and TRBJ2-2, the full variable domain is NAGVMQNPRHLVRRRGQEARLRCSPMKGHSHVYWYRQLPEEGLKFMVYLQKENIIDESGMPKERFSAEFPKEGPSILRIQQVVRGDSAAYFCASSMGRKNTGELFFGEGSRLTVL.

In this sample, this clonotype turned up many times. The chain recombines TRBV12-3 or TRBV12-4 with TRBJ1-3, with unresolved D. This CDR3 region has 16 residues. V was pared by 6 bases and J by 4 bases, with 19 bases between. The CDR3, as DNA: TGTGCCAGCAGAGTCATTTCTGGGGTGCAAGGAAACACCATATATTTT. Its translation: CASRVISGVQGNTIYF.

This clonotype was seen at least ten times. CDR3 in amino acids: CASSLLAGGGGYEQYF. The CDR3 region has the DNA TGTGCCAGCAGCTTACTAGCGGGAGGCGGGGGATACGAGCAGTACTTC. J is TRBJ2-7 and V is TRBV11-2, with 11 bases fitting TRBD2. The germline V gene encodes CDR1 SGHAT and CDR2 FQNNGV. This CDR3 comprises 16 residues. V trimming: 2 bases; J trimming: 4 bases; junction bases outside the gene matches: 7.

The rearrangement uses TRBV11-2 and TRBJ2-3; 9 bases are shared with TRBD2. The germline CDR1 and CDR2 sequences are SGHAT and FQNNGV. V was pared by 1 base and J by 3 bases, with 11 bases of the junction left unmatched. This CDR3 is built from 18 residues. CDR3 residues: CASSLAWGGLAGTDTQYF. CDR3 sequence (DNA): TGTGCCAGCAGCTTAGCTTGGGGGGGTCTAGCGGGGACAGATACGCAGTATTTT.

A note on this clonotype: This sequence may be a read error, since a much larger clone differs from it by one base. The chain has TRBV7-7 and TRBJ2-5, with D maybe TRBD2 (6 bases). The CDR3 is 14 residues long. The V gene's germline CDR1 is SSHAT and CDR2 FNYEAQ (reference sequence). Written as DNA, the CDR3 is TGTGCTAGCAGCTTATGCGGGGCGGAAGAGACCCAGTACTTC. Amino acids: CASSLCGAEETQYF. Based on the CDR3 plus reference TRBV7-7 and TRBJ2-5, the full variable domain is GAGVSQSPRYKVTKRGQDVTLRCDPISSHATLYWYQQALGQGPEFLTYFNYEAQPDKSGLPSDRFSAERPEGSISTLTIQRTEQRDSAMYRCASSLCGAEETQYFGPGTRLLVL.

In this sample, this clonotype turned up many times. The chain employs TRBV14 and TRBJ2-1; TRBD2 matches 9 bases. This CDR3 has 16 amino acids. J lost 7 bases, V lost 0 bases, and 7 bases had no gene match. CDR1 and CDR2 from the germline V gene are SGHDN and FVKESK. CDR3 in DNA: TGTGCCAGCAGCCAAGATTTGACTAGCGGAAAAAATGAGCAGTTCTTC. It is translated as CASSQDLTSGKNEQFF. Variable domain in full (rest from reference TRBV14 and TRBJ2-1): EAGVTQFPSHSVIEKGQTVTLRCDPISGHDNLYWYRRVMGKEIKFLLHFVKESKQDESGMPNNRFLAERTGGTYSTLKVQPAELEDSGVYFCASSQDLTSGKNEQFFGPGTRLTVL.

This clonotype was picked up many times. This chain connects TRBV30 to TRBJ1-5; D gene unclear. CDR1 GTSNPN and CDR2 SVGIG come from the germline V gene (reference sequence). The CDR3 runs 14 residues. V lost 1 base and J 3 bases, leaving 10 bases between the germline ends. The CDR3 coding sequence is TGTGCCTGGAGTGCGGAACAGCTCAATCAGCCCCAGCATTTT. Residues: CAWSAEQLNQPQHF.

This clonotype was counted many times. The chain combines TRBV20-1 with TRBJ2-1, with D hard to call. V was trimmed by 1 base and J by 5 bases, leaving 15 bases between them. The CDR3 has 15 amino acids. CDR1 and CDR2 (germline): DFQATT, SNEGSKA (reference sequence). The CDR3 loop is CSARGGTNTDNEQFF. The CDR3 bases are TGCAGTGCTAGAGGTGGCACTAATACGGACAATGAGCAGTTCTTC.

This clonotype came up many times. The V gene is TRBV4-2, the J gene TRBJ2-7, with D unresolved. V lost 1 base and J 3 bases, leaving 4 bases between the germline ends. The CDR3 extends over 12 amino acids. Germline V gene lookup returns CDR1 LGHNA and CDR2 YNFKEQ. The CDR3 DNA is TGTGCCAGCAGCCAAGCCAGCTACGAGCAGTACTTC. This gives the protein CASSQASYEQYF.

The chain has TRBV3-1 and TRBJ1-4; D ambiguous. CDR1 LGHDT and CDR2 YNNKEL come from the germline V gene (reference sequence). CDR3 length: 14 amino acids. Deletions cut 4 bases from V and 4 bases from J, with 10 bases between. This CDR3 reads CASSPGPNNEKLFF. CDR3 sequence (DNA): TGTGCCAGCAGCCCCGGGCCAAATAATGAAAAACTGTTTTTT. The whole variable domain, remainder taken from reference TRBV3-1 and TRBJ1-4, is DTAVSQTPKYLVTQMGNDKSIKCEQNLGHDTMYWYKQDSKKFLKIMFSYNNKELIINETVPNRFSPKSPDKAHLNLHINSLELGDSAVYFCASSPGPNNEKLFFGSGTQLSVL.

This clonotype was recorded a few times. The gene calls are TRBV27 and TRBJ1-2, with D perhaps matching TRBD1 (6 bases). Germline lookup yields CDR1 MNHEY and CDR2 SMNVEV (reference sequence). V lost 10 bases, J lost 0 bases, and 15 bases lay in between. The CDR3 spans 14 residues. Written as DNA, the CDR3 is TGTGCCACCAGCCCCGGGGGCGCTAACTATGGCTACACCTTC. Its translation is CATSPGGANYGYTF.

This clonotype occurred many times. This chain's CDR3 is CASTDLGQMQETQYF. CDR3 in DNA: TGTGCCAGCACCGACCTGGGGCAAATGCAAGAGACCCAGTACTTC. The chain employs TRBV12-3 or TRBV12-4 and TRBJ2-5; D possibly corresponds to TRBD1 (5 bases). The CDR3 spans 15 residues. V lost 7 bases, J lost 2 bases, and 17 bases lay in between.

The V call is TRBV20-1, the J call TRBJ2-2; D uncertain. CDR3 length: 12 residues. Germline lookup yields CDR1 DFQATT and CDR2 SNEGSKA (reference sequence). V was cut by 5 bases and J by 8 bases, with 12 bases left in between. For the CDR3, the DNA is TGCAGTGCTGACCGTCAAACTGGGGAGCTGTTTTTT. This encodes CSADRQTGELFF.